This TCR beta chain was sequenced during a study of T-cell reconstitution after alpha-beta-depleted transplantation in children. Molecular barcoding with unique molecular identifiers was used for the TCRbeta library. TCRdb redid the calling of the PCR reads with MiXCR, one entry per CDR3 protein. The sample lists hundreds of thousands of distinct CDR3 sequences, about a sixth occurring once. Study results and caveats: Surviving recipient cells, namely T cells and thymic progenitors, were the source of high day-60 TCRbeta diversity in some patients. T-cell numbers and diversity, one year after transplant, stemmed largely from T cells that were newly produced. Roughly two months post-transplant, alpha-beta T cells reportedly originated from several hundred graft clones that had expanded.

About this clonotype: Its specificity is unknown.

Germline CDR1 is SNHLY and CDR2 is FYNNEI. V lost 8 bases and J 3 bases, leaving 8 bases between the germline ends. The CDR3 contains 12 residues. The TCR originated in a boy under three years old who had a stem cell transplant for Wiskott-Aldrich syndrome, so the T cells may come from the graft donor. V is TRBV2 and J is TRBJ1-5; no reliable D call. The sequences come from PBMCs, mostly from graft donor cells, collected 360 days after TCRalphabeta/CD19-depleted stem cell transplant. CDR3 region: CASRADNQPQHF. CDR3 DNA sequence: TGTGCCAGCCGCGCGGACAATCAGCCCCAGCATTTT.